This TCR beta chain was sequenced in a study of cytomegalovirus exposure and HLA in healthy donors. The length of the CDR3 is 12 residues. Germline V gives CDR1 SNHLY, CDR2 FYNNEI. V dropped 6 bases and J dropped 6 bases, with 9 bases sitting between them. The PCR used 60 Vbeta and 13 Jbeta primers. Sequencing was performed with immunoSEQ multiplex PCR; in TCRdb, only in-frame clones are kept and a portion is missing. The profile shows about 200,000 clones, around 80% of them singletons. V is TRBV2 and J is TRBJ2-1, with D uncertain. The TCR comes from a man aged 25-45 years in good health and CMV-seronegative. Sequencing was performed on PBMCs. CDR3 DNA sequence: TGTGCCAGCAGCACCCCCGGCAATGAGCAGTTCTTC. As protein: CASSTPGNEQFF.